The 12 T cell receptor beta chains presented below share a single source sample, sequenced in a study of T cells after yellow fever vaccination. One entry per CDR3 protein results from TCRdb running MiXCR on the 5' RACE reads. The sample contains 100,000 to 150,000 distinct CDR3 sequences, about 7% of which appear only once. Sequencing used CD4+ T cells sorted from PBMCs, obtained 9 to 11 days after the first yellow fever vaccination. The receptors shown here come from a man aged 18 to 35 who received the YFV17D yellow fever vaccine.

At least ten counts were recorded for this clonotype. The V call is TRBV2, the J call TRBJ2-1; no reliable D call. Germline values: CDR1 SNHLY, CDR2 FYNNEI. Deletions cut 7 bases from V and 10 bases from J, with 11 bases between. The CDR3 is made up of 11 amino acids. The CDR3 spells CASKRTREQFF. In DNA, the CDR3 is TGTGCCAGCAAACGAACGAGGGAGCAGTTCTTC.

This clonotype was counted at least ten times. This chain joins TRBV20-1 and TRBJ2-5, with a tentative D call TRBD2 (5 bases). This CDR3 region has 13 residues. V was pared by 6 bases and J by 4 bases, with 15 bases between. Germline values: CDR1 DFQATT, CDR2 SNEGSKA (reference sequence). CDR3 DNA sequence: TGCAGTGCAACTACTAGAGCAGGAGAGACCCAGTACTTC. Its protein product is CSATTRAGETQYF.

A note on this clonotype: A much larger clone sits a single nucleotide away, making a read error possible. The chain recombines TRBV7-2 with TRBJ1-2; D is possibly TRBD1 (5 bases). Deletions cut 3 bases from V and 7 bases from J, with 9 bases between. Germline CDR1 reads SGHTA; CDR2 reads FQGNSA. This CDR3 region has 12 residues. The CDR3 sequence is CASSLTEFGYTF. The CDR3 region has the DNA TGTGCCAGCAGCTTGACAGAATTTGGCTACACCTTC. Full variable domain (outside the CDR3, taken from reference TRBV7-2 and TRBJ1-2): GAGVSQSPSNKVTEKGKDVELRCDPISGHTALYWYRQSLGQGLEFLIYFQGNSAPDKSGLPSDRFSAERTGGSVSTLTIQRTQQEDSAVYLCASSLTEFGYTFGSGTRLTVV.

This clonotype was detected ten times or more. This chain links TRBV7-9 with TRBJ2-7; 11 bases map to TRBD2. With 5 bases clipped from V and 5 bases from J, the junction kept 8 bases outside the gene matches. CDR3 length: 15 residues. Germline assignment: CDR1 SEHNR and CDR2 FQNEAQ (reference sequence). Here the CDR3 reads CASSPIAGGTHEQYF. CDR3 DNA sequence: TGTGCCAGCAGCCCTATAGCGGGGGGGACCCACGAGCAGTACTTC.

This clonotype came up many times. The CDR3, as DNA: TGTGCCAGCAGTCCCCGAGGGAGGGGCTCCTACGAGCAGTACGTC. It is translated as CASSPRGRGSYEQYV. The rearrangement uses TRBV28 and TRBJ2-7; 7 bases align to TRBD2. Germline trimming cut 5 bases from V and 0 bases from J; bases unmatched to any gene: 7. Germline V gene sequence: CDR1 MDHEN, CDR2 SYDVKM. The CDR3 runs 15 residues.

This clonotype was detected ten times or more. This chain connects TRBV4-1 to TRBJ2-1, with 15 bases fitting TRBD2. CDR1 and CDR2 from the germline V gene are MGHRA and YSYEKL. J lost 2 bases, V lost 5 bases, and 7 bases had no gene match. The CDR3 covers 18 residues. CDR3 in amino acids: CASSGGLAGGNPYNEQFF. In nucleotides, the CDR3 is TGCGCCAGCAGCGGGGGACTAGCGGGGGGTAACCCCTACAATGAGCAGTTCTTC.

Details on this clonotype: A much larger clone differs from this one at a single base, so this may be a read error. The chain is built from TRBV9 and TRBJ2-5; D unresolved. Trimming removed 7 bases from V and 4 bases from J, with 17 bases in between. The CDR3 has 14 amino acids. CDR1 is SGDLS and CDR2 is YYNGEE in the germline V gene. The CDR3 DNA follows: TGTGCCAGCTGTTATCGCGGCCGAGGAGAGACCCAGTACTTC. This encodes CASCYRGRGETQYF.

This rearrangement joins TRBV7-2 to TRBJ2-2; tentative D call: TRBD2 (6 bases). V lost 6 bases and J lost 6, with 8 bases in between. Germline CDR1 and CDR2: SGHTA and FQGNSA. The CDR3 sequence is 12 residues long. This CDR3 reads CASRTRAGELFF. CDR3 coding DNA: TGTGCCAGCAGGACTAGGGCCGGGGAGCTGTTTTTT.

The V gene is TRBV7-6, the J gene TRBJ2-5; a weak D match, TRBD1 (6 bases). Trimming removed 5 bases at V and 7 bases at J, with 26 bases between. Germline values: CDR1 SGHVS, CDR2 FNYEAQ. The CDR3 totals 17 residues. This chain's CDR3 is CASSHGLGRGAEGTQYF. CDR3 bases: TGTGCCAGCAGCCACGGGCTCGGCAGGGGTGCAGAAGGGACCCAGTACTTC.

This clonotype was seen repeatedly, ten times or more. V gene TRBV11-2 combines with J gene TRBJ2-2, with 8 bases identical to TRBD1. V trimming: 6 bases; J trimming: 5 bases; junction bases outside the gene matches: 5. The length of the CDR3 is 14 residues. Germline V gene data show CDR1 as SGHAT and CDR2 as FQNNGV. In nucleotides, the CDR3 is TGTGCCAGCAGGCCCACAGGGGGGACCGGGGAGCTGTTTTTT. Its protein is CASRPTGGTGELFF.

Ten or more counts support this clonotype. The chain employs TRBV5-1 and TRBJ1-1; D is unclear. CDR1 SGHRS and CDR2 YFSETQ come from the germline V gene. V lost 6 bases and J lost 1, with 10 bases in between. This CDR3 has 13 amino acids. As DNA, the CDR3 is TGCGCCAGCAACCAGAATCCGAACACTGAAGCTTTCTTT. Translating gives CASNQNPNTEAFF.

Regarding this clonotype: Possible read error: a much larger clone is one base away. This chain joins TRBV5-4 and TRBJ2-7, with D unresolved. The CDR3 extends over 13 amino acids. CDR1 SGHNT and CDR2 YYREEE come from the germline V gene (reference sequence). CDR3 loop: CTSSLKRHPEQYF. The CDR3 DNA sequence: TGTACCAGCAGCTTAAAGCGCCATCCCGAGCAGTACTTC.